The 29 T cell receptor beta chains below all came from one sample that was sequenced in a study of technical replicates of blood from a handful of donors. Method: immunoSEQ multiplex PCR; TCRdb's copy keeps in-frame clones and lacks some. The sample consists of approximately 89,000 clones, around 95% of them appearing once. Sequencing used T cells isolated from PBMCs. The receptors come from a human donor in good health.

The chain uses TRBV5-1 and TRBJ2-1, with 7 bases lining up with TRBD2. The CDR3 sequence is 15 residues long. Germline-derived CDR1 and CDR2 are SGHRS and YFSETQ. Germline trimming cut 4 bases from V and 9 bases from J; bases unmatched to any gene: 13. The CDR3 DNA sequence: TGCGCCAGCAGCAAAAGGGAGCGGGGATTCAGTGAGCAGTTCTTC. Amino acids: CASSKRERGFSEQFF.

V usage is TRBV28 and J usage is TRBJ1-1, with 7 positions matching TRBD1. Germline lookup yields CDR1 MDHEN and CDR2 SYDVKM. After removal of 6 bases from V and 1 base from J, the junction contained 5 bases not matched to a gene. The CDR3 contains 14 residues. This chain's CDR3 is CASSRDRENTEAFF. DNA for the CDR3: TGTGCCAGCAGCCGCGACAGGGAGAACACTGAAGCTTTCTTT.

This chain links TRBV6-5 with TRBJ2-2; TRBD2 agrees at 8 bases. Germline V gene data show CDR1 as MNHEY and CDR2 as SVGAGI. V lost 7 bases and J lost 6; bases outside the gene matches: 1. The CDR3 runs to 12 residues. DNA for the CDR3: TGTGCCAGCACAGCGGGGGCCGGGGAGCTGTTTTTT. Protein product: CASTAGAGELFF.

The V gene is TRBV11-2, the J gene TRBJ1-3; tentative D call: TRBD1 (6 bases). V was pared by 2 bases and J by 5 bases, with 13 bases between. The germline gives CDR1 SGHAT, CDR2 FQNNGV. The CDR3 runs 15 residues. The CDR3 sequence: CASSLLQGSRNTIYF. CDR3 in DNA: TGTGCCAGCAGCTTACTACAGGGCTCCAGAAACACCATATATTTT.

V and J are TRBV10-1 and TRBJ1-1, with TRBD1 identical over 8 bases. CDR1 is WNHNN, CDR2 SYGVQD, per germline (reference sequence). This CDR3 contains 13 residues. Trimming at V came to 3 bases and at J to 7 bases, leaving 4 bases not matched to a gene. The CDR3 sequence: CASSDETGVEAFF. In nucleotides, the CDR3 is TGCGCCAGCAGTGACGAGACAGGGGTTGAAGCTTTCTTT.

The V and J genes are TRBV6-1 and TRBJ1-2; D might be TRBD1 (6 bases). V was shortened by 4 bases and J by 4 bases, with 13 bases between the two germline ends. Per the germline V gene, CDR1 is MNHNS and CDR2 is SASEGT. This CDR3 contains 14 residues. In DNA, the CDR3 is TGTGCCAGCAGTGTCCCACAGGGTCTCTATGGCTACACCTTC. Its translation is CASSVPQGLYGYTF.

The rearrangement joins TRBV28 to TRBJ1-2; D gene ambiguous. Germline lookup yields CDR1 MDHEN and CDR2 SYDVKM. Trimming stripped 1 base from V and 6 bases from J, with 6 bases between. This CDR3 has 12 residues. This CDR3 is CASSLYSNGYTF. In DNA, the CDR3 is TGTGCCAGCAGTTTATACAGTAATGGCTACACCTTC.

The rearrangement joins TRBV14 to TRBJ2-7; 7 bases are shared with TRBD1. Germline V gives CDR1 SGHDN, CDR2 FVKESK. The V segment lost 6 bases and the J segment 0 bases; nucleotides outside the gene matches: 5. CDR3 length: 14 residues. CDR3 DNA sequence: TGTGCCAGCAGACGGACAGGTTTCTCCTACGAGCAGTACTTC. Its protein is CASRRTGFSYEQYF. Full variable domain (remainder filled in from reference TRBV14 and TRBJ2-7): EAGVTQFPSHSVIEKGQTVTLRCDPISGHDNLYWYRRVMGKEIKFLLHFVKESKQDESGMPNNRFLAERTGGTYSTLKVQPAELEDSGVYFCASRRTGFSYEQYFGPGTRLTVT.

The rearrangement links TRBV4-1 to TRBJ1-1, with 7 bases fitting TRBD1. This CDR3 has 15 amino acids. Germline-derived CDR1 and CDR2 are MGHRA and YSYEKL. J lost 5 bases, V lost 10 bases, and 16 bases had no gene match. For the CDR3, the DNA is TGCGCCACTTCCCCCCAGCAAACAGGGGTGACTGAAGCTTTCTTT. Translating it yields CATSPQQTGVTEAFF.

This chain uses TRBV4-2 with TRBJ2-3, with 9 nucleotides matching TRBD2. The J segment lost 2 bases and the V segment lost 4 bases, leaving 7 bases of the junction unmatched. CDR1 and CDR2 from the germline V gene are LGHNA and YNFKEQ. The CDR3 length is 16 residues. CDR3 loop: CASSRGLAGTTDTQYF. CDR3 coding DNA: TGTGCCAGCAGCCGTGGGCTAGCGGGGACCACAGATACGCAGTATTTT.

The genes are TRBV19 and TRBJ2-7; possibly TRBD1 for D (5 bases). The germline V gene encodes CDR1 LNHDA and CDR2 SQIVND (reference sequence). This CDR3 is built from 16 residues. V was cut by 3 bases and J by 0 bases, with 15 bases left in between. CDR3 nucleotide sequence: TGTGCCAGTAGTATGGGGCCGCCCTCGGGCTCCTACGAGCAGTACTTC. Translated, it gives CASSMGPPSGSYEQYF.

This chain connects TRBV10-1 to TRBJ1-1; TRBD1 aligns across 9 bases. CDR1 is WNHNN and CDR2 is SYGVQD in the germline V gene (reference sequence). This CDR3 has 14 amino acids. Losses at the gene ends were 3 bases for V and 4 bases for J; bases not matched to a gene: 3. CDR3 DNA sequence: TGCGCCAGCAGTGATACAGGGGGCATCACTGAAGCTTTCTTT. Translated: CASSDTGGITEAFF.

This rearrangement joins TRBV9 to TRBJ1-4, with 7 bases identical to TRBD1. The CDR3 sequence is 14 residues long. Unmatched junction bases numbered 5, after V lost 4 bases and J lost 5 bases. Per germline, CDR1 SGDLS and CDR2 YYNGEE. CDR3 nucleotide sequence: TGTGCCAGCAGCCGGGGACAGTTAAATGAAAAACTGTTTTTT. It yields the protein CASSRGQLNEKLFF.

This clone has a handful of counts. This chain links TRBV2 with TRBJ2-1, with TRBD2 identical over 11 bases. This CDR3 region has 15 residues. The J segment lost 5 bases and the V segment lost 6 bases, leaving 6 bases of the junction unmatched. Germline assignment: CDR1 SNHLY and CDR2 FYNNEI. This chain's CDR3 is CASRPLAGGDNEQFF. CDR3 nucleotides: TGTGCCAGCAGGCCCCTAGCGGGGGGAGACAATGAGCAGTTCTTC.

The chain carries TRBV11-2 and TRBJ1-4, with D tentatively TRBD1 (6 bases). Germline V lookup: CDR1 SGHAT, CDR2 FQNNGV. V lost 5 bases and J 8 bases, leaving 15 bases between the germline ends. The CDR3 spans 14 residues. For the CDR3, the DNA is TGTGCCAGCAGCCGTGACAGGCCCCCCGAAAAACTGTTTTTT. This codes for CASSRDRPPEKLFF.

The chain couples TRBV7-9 to TRBJ2-1, with TRBD2 as a possible D gene (5 bases). CDR3 length: 14 residues. Germline CDR1 and CDR2: SEHNR and FQNEAQ (reference sequence). Deletions cut 5 bases from V and 3 bases from J, with 11 bases between. CDR3 region: CASSRLEGYNEQFF. The CDR3 region has the DNA TGTGCCAGCAGCCGGCTCGAGGGCTACAATGAGCAGTTCTTC.

This chain links TRBV5-1 with TRBJ1-1; 12 bases map to TRBD1. The junction had 8 bases not matched to a gene; V was cut back by 4 bases and J by 4 bases. Germline loops: CDR1 SGHRS, CDR2 YFSETQ. The CDR3 extends over 16 amino acids. In DNA form, the CDR3 reads TGCGCCAGCAGCCCGCCGGGACAGGGGGCGGTCACTGAAGCTTTCTTT. It specifies CASSPPGQGAVTEAFF.

J is TRBJ1-3 and V is TRBV5-1, with TRBD1 matching over 9 bases. Trimming at V came to 3 bases and at J to 3 bases, leaving 4 bases not matched to a gene. This CDR3 comprises 15 residues. Germline CDR1 and CDR2: SGHRS and YFSETQ. The CDR3 sequence: CASSSGTGIGNTIYF. The CDR3 region has the DNA TGCGCCAGCAGCTCCGGGACAGGGATTGGAAACACCATATATTTT.

The chain joins TRBV29-1 to TRBJ2-2; D ambiguous. Germline V gives CDR1 SQVTM, CDR2 ANQGSEA. With 4 bases removed from V and 6 bases from J, the gap between germline ends came to 6 bases. The CDR3 has 11 amino acids. CDR3 sequence: CSVVEAGELFF. DNA of the CDR3: TGCAGCGTTGTTGAGGCCGGGGAGCTGTTTTTT.

The gene calls are TRBV28 and TRBJ2-7; TRBD1 aligns across 11 bases. Germline lookup yields CDR1 MDHEN and CDR2 SYDVKM. The V gene end was trimmed by 2 bases and the J gene end by 1 base; junction bases not matched to a gene: 1. The CDR3 covers 15 residues. The CDR3 spells CASSLGTGGSYEQYF. DNA of the CDR3: TGTGCCAGCAGTTTAGGGACAGGGGGGTCCTACGAGCAGTACTTC.

The V and J genes are TRBV28 and TRBJ2-3, with 7 positions matching TRBD1. Germline values: CDR1 MDHEN, CDR2 SYDVKM. CDR3 length equals 15 residues. After removal of 5 bases from V and 6 bases from J, the junction contained 11 bases not matched to a gene. CDR3 sequence: CASSPHDRAGDTQYF. Here the CDR3 DNA reads TGTGCCAGCAGTCCGCACGACAGGGCAGGGGATACGCAGTATTTT.

The gene calls are TRBV5-4 and TRBJ2-1; the match to TRBD2 covers 8 bases. Germline values: CDR1 SGHNT, CDR2 YYREEE (reference sequence). V gave up 2 bases and J gave up 7 bases; unmatched junction bases: 8. The CDR3 loop spans 15 amino acids. This CDR3 reads CASSLGTSNKNEQFF. The CDR3 DNA reads as TGTGCCAGCAGCTTAGGGACTAGTAATAAGAATGAGCAGTTCTTC.

This clone was recorded only once. The chain joins TRBV28 to TRBJ1-2, with 12 nucleotides matching TRBD1. V lost 6 bases to trimming and J lost 2 bases; unmatched junction nucleotides: 7. Germline V gene data show CDR1 as MDHEN and CDR2 as SYDVKM. CDR3 length equals 16 residues. As DNA, the CDR3 is TGTGCCAGCAGGGGACAGGGGGCCCGGCACAACTATGGCTACACCTTC. Protein: CASRGQGARHNYGYTF.

The chain joins TRBV6-5 to TRBJ2-3, with 13 nucleotides matching TRBD2. The CDR3 contains 15 residues. V shed 6 bases, J shed 1 base, and the junction held 1 base outside the gene matches. Germline V gene lookup returns CDR1 MNHEY and CDR2 SVGAGI. The CDR3 here is CASSTSGRGTDTQYF. CDR3 sequence (DNA): TGTGCCAGCAGCACTAGCGGGAGGGGCACAGATACGCAGTATTTT.

In the case of this clone: One end of the junction varies from germline; a read error may be responsible. The CDR3, as DNA: TGTGCCAGCAGCTTCTCCCACAATGAGCAGTTCTTC. Its translation is CASSFSHNEQFF. This chain joins TRBV7-3 and TRBJ2-1; D remains ambiguous. The germline V gene has CDR1 SGHTA and CDR2 FQGTGA. The CDR3 covers 12 residues. Full variable domain (rest looked up from reference TRBV7-3 and TRBJ2-1): GAGVSQTPSNKVTEKGKYVELRCDPISGHTALYWYRQSLGQGPEFLIYFQGTGAADDSGLPNDRFFAVRPEGSVSTLKIQRTERGDSAVYLCASSFSHNEQFFGPGTRLTVL.

The V call is TRBV5-6, the J call TRBJ2-2, with no clear D. V was cut by 1 base and J by 4 bases, with 11 bases left in between. CDR3 length equals 15 residues. The germline CDR1 and CDR2 sequences are SGHDT and YYEEEE. In nucleotides, the CDR3 is TGTGCCAGCAGCTTGTCTTGGAGAGGCACCGGGGAGCTGTTTTTT. This codes for CASSLSWRGTGELFF. The variable domain in full, completed from reference TRBV5-6 and TRBJ2-2, reads DAGVTQSPTHLIKTRGQQVTLRCSPKSGHDTVSWYQQALGQGPQFIFQYYEEEERQRGNFPDRFSGHQFPNYSSELNVNALLLGDSALYLCASSLSWRGTGELFFGEGSRLTVL.

The chain is built from TRBV28 and TRBJ2-1, with D maybe TRBD1 (6 bases). This CDR3 is built from 15 residues. Germline CDR1 reads MDHEN; CDR2 reads SYDVKM. Trimming took off 5 bases at V and 2 bases at J, with 13 bases between the two ends. CDR3 region: CASSPADRTYNEQFF. As DNA, the CDR3 is TGTGCCAGCAGTCCCGCCGACAGGACCTACAATGAGCAGTTCTTC.

The rearrangement links TRBV2 to TRBJ1-1; possible D gene TRBD1, 5 bases. CDR1 is SNHLY and CDR2 is FYNNEI in the germline V gene. This CDR3 has 11 residues. V lost 2 bases, J lost 11 bases, and 9 bases lay in between. The CDR3 bases are TGTGCCAGCAGTGAATACGGGGGGGCTTTCTTT. Its protein is CASSEYGGAFF.

The chain links TRBV10-2 to TRBJ1-4; tentatively, D is TRBD1 (6 bases). From germline, CDR1 is WSHSY and CDR2 SAAADI. V was cut by 3 bases and J by 4 bases, with 12 bases left in between. The CDR3 consists of 15 residues. DNA of the CDR3: TGCGCCAGCAGTGACCACCAGGGGATTAATGAAAAACTGTTTTTT. It codes for CASSDHQGINEKLFF.